The next 23 T cell receptor beta chains were all read from a single sample in a study of blood T cells in healthy people across ages. A second about 6 to 12 cycle PCR used barcoded and J-beta primers. TCRdb ran MiXCR on the 5' RACE reads and lists one entry per CDR3 protein. The table records roughly 900,000 distinct CDR3 sequences, under 30% of them present only once. The sequenced material came from blood. The receptors here all came from a woman of 80 years or more in good health.

The chain is built from TRBV29-1 and TRBJ1-3, with TRBD1 as a possible D gene (5 bases). Deletions cut 7 bases from V and 7 bases from J, with 11 bases between. Germline CDR1 and CDR2: SQVTM and ANQGSEA. The CDR3 is made up of 11 amino acids. The chain's CDR3 is CSGYRGNTIYF. CDR3 DNA: TGCAGCGGCTACCGGGGGAACACCATATATTTT. The full variable domain, its missing parts supplied by reference TRBV29-1 and TRBJ1-3, is SAVISQKPSRDICQRGTSLTIQCQVDSQVTMMFWYRQQPGQSLTLIATANQGSEATYESGFVIDKFPISRPNLTFSTLTVSNMSPEDSSIYLCSGYRGNTIYFGEGSWLTVV.

The chain couples TRBV7-9 to TRBJ2-2; 9 positions match TRBD1. The junction had 4 bases not matched to a gene; V was cut back by 5 bases and J by 6 bases. This CDR3 region has 14 residues. CDR1 and CDR2 (germline): SEHNR, FQNEAQ (reference sequence). The CDR3 reads CASSLDRGPGELFF. CDR3 DNA sequence: TGTGCCAGCAGCCTGGACAGGGGCCCCGGGGAGCTGTTTTTT. Full variable domain (rest looked up from reference TRBV7-9 and TRBJ2-2): DTGVSQNPRHKITKRGQNVTFRCDPISEHNRLYWYRQTLGQGPEFLTYFQNEAQLEKSRLLSDRFSAERPKGSFSTLEIQRTEQGDSAMYLCASSLDRGPGELFFGEGSRLTVL.

This clonotype was recorded many times. The chain employs TRBV20-1 and TRBJ1-2, with a weak D call TRBD1 (5 bases). Trimming took 6 bases from V and 5 from J, leaving 16 bases between them. Germline assignment: CDR1 DFQATT and CDR2 SNEGSKA (reference sequence). The CDR3 is 13 amino acids. DNA for the CDR3: TGCAGTGCCGCCCGAGGGGCTGGTTATGGCTACACCTTC. As protein: CSAARGAGYGYTF.

As regards this clonotype: One end of the junction does not line up with germline, which may come from a read error. V and J are TRBV7-9 and TRBJ2-3; D gene unclear. This CDR3 region has 11 residues. The germline V gene has CDR1 SEHNR and CDR2 FQNEAQ (reference sequence). DNA of the CDR3: TGTTCCAGCAGCTTGTTGGATACGCAGTATTTT. Translated: CSSSLLDTQYF. Variable domain in full (rest from reference TRBV7-9 and TRBJ2-3): DTGVSQNPRHKITKRGQNVTFRCDPISEHNRLYWYRQTLGQGPEFLTYFQNEAQLEKSRLLSDRFSAERPKGSFSTLEIQRTEQGDSAMYLCSSSLLDTQYFGPGTRLTVL.

A note on this clonotype: Just one base apart from a much larger clone, this may be a read error. The CDR3: CASSQDQTSETLYNEQFF. In DNA form, the CDR3 reads TGTGCCAGCAGCCAAGATCAAACTAGCGAGACTCTCTACAATGAGCAGTTCTTC. The V gene is TRBV4-2, the J gene TRBJ2-1; the match to TRBD2 covers 7 bases. V lost 0 bases, J lost 3 bases, and 11 bases stayed unmatched. Per germline, CDR1 LGHNA and CDR2 YNFKEQ. There are 18 residues in the CDR3.

The V gene is TRBV20-1, the J gene TRBJ2-2, with D maybe TRBD2 (5 bases). The germline V gene has CDR1 DFQATT and CDR2 SNEGSKA (reference sequence). Deletions cut 6 bases from V and 0 bases from J, with 14 bases between. The length of the CDR3 is 15 residues. As DNA, the CDR3 is TGCAGTGCCGTGGGGTCTAGCCCGAACACCGGGGAGCTGTTTTTT. It codes for CSAVGSSPNTGELFF.

Note on this clonotype: This may stem from a read error, because a much larger clone lies one nucleotide away. The chain links TRBV27 to TRBJ2-5; 9 bases are a match to TRBD2. The CDR3 runs to 15 residues. V dropped 8 bases and J dropped 11; count of bases not matched to a gene: 18. Germline values: CDR1 MNHEY, CDR2 SMNVEV (reference sequence). DNA for the CDR3: TGTGCCAGCGGCCCCCGAGCGGGGGGCGGCAATGAGCAGTACTTC. Protein product: CASGPRAGGGNEQYF.

Ten or more counts support this clonotype. The J gene is TRBJ2-7, the V gene TRBV7-9; 9 nucleotides align to TRBD2. From germline, CDR1 is SEHNR and CDR2 FQNEAQ (reference sequence). V gave up 2 bases and J gave up 1 base; unmatched junction bases: 6. The CDR3 spans 16 residues. This CDR3 reads CASSLFGTSGSYEQYF. CDR3 DNA: TGTGCCAGCAGCTTATTCGGAACTAGCGGGTCCTACGAGCAGTACTTC.

This clonotype was recorded at least ten times. The chain employs TRBV20-1 and TRBJ2-4, with 7 bases aligning to TRBD1. The CDR3 totals 14 residues. CDR1 and CDR2 from the germline V gene are DFQATT and SNEGSKA (reference sequence). V was clipped by 6 bases and J by 3 bases; unmatched bases: 8. Here the CDR3 DNA reads TGCAGTGCATCTACAGGGGCAGACAAAAACATTCAGTACTTC. Translation: CSASTGADKNIQYF.

The chain carries TRBV6-2 or TRBV6-3 and TRBJ1-1; 8 bases line up with TRBD1. CDR1 and CDR2 from the germline V gene are MNHEY and SVGEGT. After removal of 2 bases from V and 7 bases from J, the junction contained 12 bases not matched to a gene. The CDR3 length is 16 residues. The DNA of the CDR3 is TGTGCCAGCAGTTACCCACACCTGGACAGGGAGGGTGAAGCTTTCTTT. As protein: CASSYPHLDREGEAFF.

The chain couples TRBV3-1 to TRBJ2-5, with TRBD2 as a possible D gene (5 bases). The CDR3 has 15 residues. Germline CDR1 LGHDT, CDR2 YNNKEL (reference sequence). Trimming removed 0 bases from V and 4 bases from J, with 12 bases in between. The CDR3 here is CASSQDVGGSETQYF. The CDR3, as DNA: TGTGCCAGCAGCCAAGATGTTGGCGGGTCAGAGACCCAGTACTTC.

The chain employs TRBV7-2 and TRBJ1-2; D unresolved. Germline lookup yields CDR1 SGHTA and CDR2 FQGNSA. CDR3 length: 15 residues. The V and J ends lost 5 bases and 3 bases respectively, with 16 bases between them. This chain's CDR3 is CASSQLTGRDYGYTF. The CDR3 coding sequence is TGTGCCAGCAGCCAACTTACCGGGCGCGACTATGGCTACACCTTC.

The chain is built from TRBV7-9 and TRBJ1-6; possibly TRBD1 for D (6 bases). This CDR3 is 14 amino acids long. Germline V gene lookup returns CDR1 SEHNR and CDR2 FQNEAQ (reference sequence). V lost 7 bases and J lost 4, with 11 bases in between. CDR3 amino acids: CASNRDTYNSPLHF. The CDR3 region has the DNA TGTGCCAGCAACCGGGACACTTATAATTCACCCCTCCACTTT.

The V call is TRBV21-1, the J call TRBJ1-2; TRBD1, as called in the table, went unchecked against the DNA. TRBV21-1 is designated a pseudogene. The CDR3 length is 18 residues. CDR3 in DNA: TGTGCCAGCAGCAAACCGCGGGGAAAACCCGACAGGGCGGATGGCTACACCTTC. Encoded protein: CASSKPRGKPDRADGYTF.

This clonotype turned up a few times. The chain joins TRBV7-6 to TRBJ2-7, with D possibly matching TRBD1 (6 bases). The end of the DNA is better explained by TRBJ2-5, so the J call may be wrong. In germline, CDR1 is SGHVS, CDR2 FNYEAQ. The CDR3 extends over 13 amino acids. DNA of the CDR3: TGTGCCAGCAGCTTAGATCAGGGGAAGACCCAGTACTTC. Translating it yields CASSLDQGKTQYF.

A word on this clonotype: The junction does not match germline at one end; this may be a read error. V gene TRBV4-3 combines with J gene TRBJ2-7; D gene unclear. Germline V gene data show CDR1 as LGHNA and CDR2 as YSLEER. The CDR3 length is 15 residues. CDR3 bases: TGCGCCAACAGCCCGGGCCCAAACCCCACAGAGATCCAGTACTTC. Translation: CANSPGPNPTEIQYF.

In its sample, this clonotype was seen many times. The rearrangement joins TRBV20-1 to TRBJ2-3; possible D gene TRBD2, 5 bases. The CDR3 has 15 residues. Trimming took 5 bases from V and 0 from J, leaving 15 bases between them. CDR1 is DFQATT, CDR2 SNEGSKA, per germline (reference sequence). The CDR3 coding sequence is TGCAGTGCTCACTCCAGAGGGATTAGCACAGATACGCAGTATTTT. It specifies CSAHSRGISTDTQYF.

Many counts were recorded for this clonotype. This CDR3 reads CASSQARQGNSPLHF. The CDR3 region has the DNA TGTGCCAGCAGCCAAGCTCGGCAGGGGAATTCACCCCTCCACTTT. The chain is built from TRBV4-2 and TRBJ1-6, with D perhaps TRBD1 (6 bases). Trimming took off 1 base at V and 7 bases at J, with 11 bases between the two ends. Germline CDR1 and CDR2: LGHNA and YNFKEQ. This CDR3 is 15 amino acids long.

The sample holds many counts of this clonotype. This chain joins TRBV7-2 and TRBJ1-6, with D perhaps matching TRBD1 (5 bases). The CDR3 sequence is 16 residues long. Germline V gene data show CDR1 as SGHTA and CDR2 as FQGNSA. Trimming cost V 5 bases and J 2 bases, with 13 bases left between them. CDR3 in amino acids: CASSANSGAYNSPLHF. The CDR3 bases are TGTGCCAGCAGCGCCAATTCGGGGGCCTATAATTCACCCCTCCACTTT.

As to this clonotype: Being one base from a much bigger clone, this may be a read error. The genes are TRBV12-3 or TRBV12-4 and TRBJ1-4; 10 bases match TRBD1. This CDR3 comprises 14 residues. The CDR3 DNA reads as TGTGCCGGCAGACGACAGGGGGCAAGTGAAAAACTGTTTTTT. It specifies CAGRRQGASEKLFF.

This clonotype was seen a handful of times. The chain carries TRBV15 and TRBJ2-1; 13 bases match TRBD2. The CDR3 consists of 18 residues. V lost 3 bases, J lost 1 base, and 6 bases stayed unmatched. Germline V gene lookup returns CDR1 LNHNV and CDR2 YYDKDF (reference sequence). The chain's CDR3 is CATSSPLAGGRSYNEQFF. The CDR3 bases are TGTGCCACCAGCAGCCCACTAGCGGGGGGGCGGTCCTACAATGAGCAGTTCTTC. Filled out from reference TRBV15 and TRBJ2-1, the complete variable domain reads DAMVIQNPRYQVTQFGKPVTLSCSQTLNHNVMYWYQQKSSQAPKLLFHYYDKDFNNEADTPDNFQSRRPNTSFCFLDIRSPGLGDTAMYLCATSSPLAGGRSYNEQFFGPGTRLTVL.

This clonotype was recorded many times. J is TRBJ2-7 and V is TRBV28, with 7 nucleotides matching TRBD1. Germline trimming cut 8 bases from V and 6 bases from J; bases unmatched to any gene: 10. The CDR3 contains 13 residues. The germline V gene encodes CDR1 MDHEN and CDR2 SYDVKM. The CDR3 is CASGRFDRVEQYF. CDR3 bases: TGTGCCAGCGGCCGATTTGACAGGGTCGAGCAGTACTTC.

This chain connects TRBV19 to TRBJ2-6, with D possibly being TRBD1 (5 bases). CDR1 and CDR2 (germline): LNHDA, SQIVND (reference sequence). This CDR3 has 19 amino acids. Trimming took 3 bases from V and 2 from J, leaving 20 bases between them. The CDR3 DNA reads as TGTGCCAGTAGTATTACGCGGATTTCGTCAGGGACTGGGGCCAACGTCCTGACTTTC. The encoded protein is CASSITRISSGTGANVLTF.